The entry below describes one T cell receptor (beta chain). The data are from a study of control samples from healthy donors and cancer patients. Using immunoSEQ multiplex PCR, the repertoire was profiled, and TCRdb retains in-frame clones only, with some absent. The sample has over 150,000 clones; about 94% are singletons. Germline values: CDR1 MGHRA, CDR2 YSYEKL. The CDR3 has 15 residues. Trimming cost V 4 bases and J 8 bases; bases outside gene matches: 5. The source is a man in his sixties with colorectal cancer. Material for sequencing was PBMCs. The rearrangement joins TRBV4-1 to TRBJ2-1; 13 positions agree with TRBD2. The CDR3 DNA reads as TGCGCCAGCAGCCGAACTAGCGGGGGGGCTTATGAGCAGTTCTTC. The encoded protein is CASSRTSGGAYEQFF.